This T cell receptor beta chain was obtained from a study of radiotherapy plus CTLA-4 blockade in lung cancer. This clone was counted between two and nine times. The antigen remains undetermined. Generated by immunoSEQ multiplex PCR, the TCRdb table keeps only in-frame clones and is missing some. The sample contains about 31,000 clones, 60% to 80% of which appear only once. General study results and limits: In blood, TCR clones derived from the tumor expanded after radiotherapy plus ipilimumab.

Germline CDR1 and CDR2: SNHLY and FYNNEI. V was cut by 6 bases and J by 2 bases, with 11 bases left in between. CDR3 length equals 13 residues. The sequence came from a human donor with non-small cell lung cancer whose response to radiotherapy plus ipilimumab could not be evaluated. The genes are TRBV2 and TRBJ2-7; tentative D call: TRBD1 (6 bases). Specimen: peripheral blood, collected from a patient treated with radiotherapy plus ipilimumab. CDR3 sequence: CASRGDTTYEQYF. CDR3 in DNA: TGTGCCAGCAGGGGGGACACTACCTACGAGCAGTACTTC.